Shown below are 19 T cell receptor beta chains from a single sample sequenced in a study of blood T cell repertoires in COVID-19 (dated by TCRdb to about 2020). Receptors were amplified or captured by the immunoSEQ multiplex PCR assay. What TCRdb holds here is the immuneACCESS table cut down to in-frame rearrangements. Part of the clones is not present; checked against another copy, under half of the missing clones reflect an unresolved V gene, and the others are unexplained. In this sample the table shows approximately 230,000 clones, around 88% of which occur a single time. Over 1.2% of the sample is held by the ten biggest clonotypes. Sequences were obtained from peripheral blood. The receptor set was obtained from an elderly man with acute or convalescent COVID-19.

For the CDR3, the DNA is TGTGCCAGCAGCTTAGCGGGGGGAAGAGGCTACACCTTC. Protein product: CASSLAGGRGYTF. V is TRBV7-6 and J is TRBJ1-2; TRBD1 might be the D (5 bases). The CDR3 sequence is 13 residues long. V was clipped by 0 bases and J by 8 bases, with 10 bases between them. Germline values: CDR1 SGHVS, CDR2 FNYEAQ.

This chain uses TRBV18 with TRBJ2-7; possible D gene TRBD1, 6 bases. V was cut by 3 bases and J by 9 bases, with 15 bases left in between. The CDR3 has 13 residues. Germline assignment: CDR1 KGHSH and CDR2 LQKENI. The CDR3 loop is CASSPRDKVRQYF. The DNA of the CDR3 is TGTGCCAGCTCACCTCGGGACAAGGTTCGGCAGTACTTC. Using reference TRBV18 and TRBJ2-7 for the parts outside the CDR3, the full variable domain is NAGVMQNPRHLVRRRGQEARLRCSPMKGHSHVYWYRQLPEEGLKFMVYLQKENIIDESGMPKERFSAEFPKEGPSILRIQQVVRGDSAAYFCASSPRDKVRQYFGPGTRLTVT.

This clone was counted many times. The chain uses TRBV5-5 and TRBJ1-5; 9 nucleotides line up with TRBD1. This CDR3 has 14 amino acids. V dropped 0 bases and J dropped 7; count of bases not matched to a gene: 2. Germline CDR1 SGHKS, CDR2 YYEKEE (reference sequence). CDR3 in amino acids: CASSLEDRGQPQHF. DNA for the CDR3: TGTGCCAGCAGCTTGGAGGACAGGGGCCAGCCCCAGCATTTT.

The chain links TRBV5-1 to TRBJ1-5, with no clear D. The V and J ends lost 2 bases and 5 bases respectively, with 11 bases between them. Germline V CDR1 and CDR2: SGHRS, YFSETQ. The CDR3 runs 14 residues. The CDR3 DNA follows: TGCGCCAGCAGCTTCGGGGTTGGGGATCAGCCCCAGCATTTT. Its protein is CASSFGVGDQPQHF.

The chain combines TRBV6-1 with TRBJ2-6; maybe TRBD2 (5 bases). Trimming pared 4 bases from V and 0 bases from J, leaving 10 bases between. CDR1 MNHNS and CDR2 SASEGT come from the germline V gene. This CDR3 is 16 amino acids long. The CDR3 loop is CASSVARSSGANVLTF. In nucleotides, the CDR3 is TGTGCCAGCAGTGTAGCGAGGAGCTCTGGGGCCAACGTCCTGACTTTC.

The chain couples TRBV25-1 to TRBJ2-7, with a possible D match to TRBD1 (6 bases). Deletions cut 0 bases from V and 2 bases from J, with 17 bases between. The CDR3 is made up of 17 amino acids. The germline V gene encodes CDR1 MGHDK and CDR2 SYGVNS. CDR3 residues: CASSEYNRRQGTYEQYF. The CDR3 coding sequence is TGTGCCAGCAGTGAATACAATAGGAGGCAGGGGACCTACGAGCAGTACTTC.

The chain uses TRBV5-1 and TRBJ2-1; 7 bases line up with TRBD2. CDR3 length: 15 amino acids. Germline V lookup: CDR1 SGHRS, CDR2 YFSETQ. J lost 4 bases, V lost 0 bases, and 4 bases had no gene match. The CDR3 DNA is TGCGCCAGCAGCTTGGAACCGGGACTATACAATGAGCAGTTCTTC. Translating it yields CASSLEPGLYNEQFF.

The chain couples TRBV24-1 to TRBJ1-2; the match to TRBD1 covers 9 bases. CDR3 size: 15 residues. Trimming removed 4 bases from V and 4 bases from J; junction bases left unmatched: 6. Germline CDR1 reads KGHDR; CDR2 reads SFDVKD. The CDR3 here is CATSDPGQGFYGYTF. The DNA for the CDR3 is TGTGCCACCAGTGACCCGGGACAGGGCTTCTATGGCTACACCTTC.

This sequence joins TRBV6-2 or TRBV6-3 and TRBJ1-5, with a tentative D call TRBD1 (6 bases). Germline loops: CDR1 MNHEY, CDR2 SVGEGT. This CDR3 region has 14 residues. V lost 5 bases to trimming and J lost 1 base, with 9 bases between them. CDR3: CASSNTGSNQPQHF. The CDR3 DNA follows: TGTGCCAGCAGTAATACAGGGAGCAATCAGCCCCAGCATTTT.

The chain recombines TRBV27 with TRBJ2-4; maybe TRBD1 (5 bases). V lost 2 bases to trimming and J lost 0 bases, with 11 bases between them. The CDR3 is 16 residues long. Germline CDR1 and CDR2: MNHEY and SMNVEV (reference sequence). This CDR3 is CASSLQGRLAKNIQYF. The CDR3 DNA reads TGTGCCAGCAGTTTACAGGGTAGACTAGCCAAAAACATTCAGTACTTC.

The table lists this clone with a count of one. The rearrangement links TRBV29-1 to TRBJ2-7; possible D gene TRBD2, 6 bases. This CDR3 has 13 residues. CDR1 is SQVTM, CDR2 ANQGSEA, per germline. Between the trimmed V and J ends, which lost 4 bases and 2 bases, there was a span of 12 bases. The CDR3 nucleotides read TGCAGCGTTGTTGGGGGGTCCGCCTACGAGCAGTACTTC. Its translation: CSVVGGSAYEQYF.

The genes are TRBV7-9 and TRBJ2-1; weak D call: TRBD2 (5 bases). This CDR3 comprises 14 residues. The V gene lost 5 bases and the J gene lost 4 bases, with 12 bases spanning the gap. CDR1 and CDR2 from the germline V gene are SEHNR and FQNEAQ (reference sequence). The CDR3 here is CASSPDLRYNEQFF. The CDR3 DNA follows: TGTGCCAGCAGCCCGGACTTACGGTACAATGAGCAGTTCTTC.

The chain recombines TRBV5-5 with TRBJ2-2, with unresolved D. V dropped 6 bases and J dropped 0 bases, with 12 bases sitting between them. Germline V CDR1 and CDR2: SGHKS, YYEKEE (reference sequence). The CDR3 has 15 amino acids. CDR3 sequence (DNA): TGTGCCAGCATACGAGGTACCGCGAACACCGGGGAGCTGTTTTTT. Residues: CASIRGTANTGELFF.

This chain uses TRBV6-2 or TRBV6-3 with TRBJ2-1, with a tentative D call TRBD2 (7 bases). This CDR3 is 16 amino acids long. With 2 bases removed from V and 8 bases from J, the gap between germline ends came to 19 bases. Germline CDR1 MNHEY, CDR2 SVGEGT. The CDR3 spells CASSYPGTPSGDEQFF. For the CDR3, the DNA is TGTGCCAGCAGTTACCCCGGGACACCGAGCGGGGATGAGCAGTTCTTC.

The chain uses TRBV15 and TRBJ2-1; D possibly corresponds to TRBD2 (6 bases). This CDR3 comprises 13 residues. Germline lookup yields CDR1 LNHNV and CDR2 YYDKDF (reference sequence). Trimming stripped 0 bases from V and 12 bases from J, with 12 bases between. This CDR3 is CATSRDLLAGQFF. The CDR3 DNA follows: TGTGCCACCAGCAGAGATTTACTAGCTGGGCAGTTCTTC.

A few counts support this clone. Other DNA sequences from this sample encode an identical CDR3 as well. The chain links TRBV7-9 to TRBJ1-5; maybe TRBD1 (6 bases). Per germline, CDR1 SEHNR and CDR2 FQNEAQ (reference sequence). The CDR3 is 14 residues long. V was trimmed by 3 bases and J by 1 base, leaving 7 bases between them. CDR3: CASSLRGSNQPQHF. As DNA, the CDR3 is TGTGCCAGCAGCTTGAGGGGGAGCAATCAGCCCCAGCATTTT.

J is TRBJ2-1 and V is TRBV3-1 (or the pseudogene TRBV3-2); no firm D call. Germline CDR1 and CDR2: LGHDT and YNNKEL (reference sequence). The CDR3 has 12 amino acids. Trimming took off 2 bases at V and 4 bases at J, with 3 bases between the two ends. The CDR3 here is CASSQIYNEQFF. The CDR3 nucleotides are TGTGCCAGCAGCCAAATATACAATGAGCAGTTCTTC.

The genes are TRBV3-1 (or the pseudogene TRBV3-2) and TRBJ1-1, with 9 bases matching TRBD1. The CDR3 runs to 14 residues. In germline, CDR1 is LGHDT, CDR2 YNNKEL (reference sequence). Trimming cost V 11 bases and J 4 bases; bases outside gene matches: 11. The CDR3 sequence: CADITGGPSTEAFF. The CDR3 bases are TGTGCCGACATAACAGGGGGCCCTAGCACTGAAGCTTTCTTT.

This clone was observed a single time. The rearrangement uses TRBV5-4 and TRBJ2-5; TRBD1 aligns across 10 bases. The CDR3 totals 16 residues. CDR1 and CDR2 from the germline V gene are SGHNT and YYREEE (reference sequence). The V and J ends lost 4 bases and 3 bases, in that order; junction bases with no gene match: 9. The CDR3 DNA sequence: TGTGCCAGCAGCCGTCGACAGGGGGCGTCAAAAGAGACCCAGTACTTC. It is translated as CASSRRQGASKETQYF.